What follows are 32 T cell receptor beta chains derived from one specimen sequenced in a study of blood T cell repertoires in COVID-19. The method was immunoSEQ multiplex PCR; TCRdb's version includes in-frame clones alone and lacks a portion of them. There are fewer than 50,000 clones in the sample; around 85% occur only once, and 31% lies in the top ten. The sequencing sample was made of peripheral blood. The source of these receptors is a woman of 80 years or more with acute or convalescent COVID-19.

V usage is TRBV5-1 and J usage is TRBJ2-2; TRBD2 matches at 8 bases. The V segment lost 5 bases and the J segment 7 bases; nucleotides outside the gene matches: 4. The germline gives CDR1 SGHRS, CDR2 YFSETQ. The CDR3 has 13 amino acids. CDR3 nucleotide sequence: TGCGCCAGCAGTGCGGGAGGATTCGGGGAGCTGTTTTTT. Protein sequence: CASSAGGFGELFF. Full variable domain (rest looked up from reference TRBV5-1 and TRBJ2-2): KAGVTQTPRYLIKTRGQQVTLSCSPISGHRSVSWYQQTPGQGLQFLFEYFSETQRNKGNFPGRFSGRQFSNSRSEMNVSTLELGDSALYLCASSAGGFGELFFGEGSRLTVL.

This rearrangement joins TRBV18 to TRBJ2-7, with TRBD1 matching over 7 bases. CDR1 and CDR2 (germline): KGHSH, LQKENI. V trimming: 3 bases; J trimming: 2 bases; junction bases outside the gene matches: 10. The CDR3 runs to 16 residues. The CDR3 loop reads CASSPRQGEIPYEQYF. The CDR3 DNA follows: TGTGCCAGCTCACCGAGACAGGGCGAAATCCCCTACGAGCAGTACTTC.

This clone was recorded once. For the CDR3, the DNA is TGCGCCACCAAAACTAGCGGGAGCTTGCCAGCCAGGGCGGATACGCAGTATTTT. This gives the protein CATKTSGSLPARADTQYF. The rearrangement uses TRBV10-2 and TRBJ2-3; TRBD2 aligns across 11 bases. The V and J ends lost 10 bases and 6 bases, in that order; junction bases with no gene match: 21. Germline assignment: CDR1 WSHSY and CDR2 SAAADI. This CDR3 has 18 amino acids.

The chain links TRBV30 to TRBJ2-3; 9 bases are shared with TRBD1. J was trimmed by 2 bases and V by 5 bases; bases with no gene match: 8. This CDR3 has 15 residues. Germline assignment: CDR1 GTSNPN and CDR2 SVGIG (reference sequence). Here the CDR3 reads CAWEAGTGITDTQYF. DNA for the CDR3: TGTGCCTGGGAGGCGGGGACAGGGATCACAGATACGCAGTATTTT.

This chain connects TRBV27 to TRBJ2-3; 8 bases are shared with TRBD1. The CDR3 extends over 16 amino acids. Per the germline V gene, CDR1 is MNHEY and CDR2 is SMNVEV (reference sequence). J lost 0 bases, V lost 3 bases, and 5 bases had no gene match. CDR3 in amino acids: CASSLAGGASTDTQYF. CDR3 DNA: TGTGCCAGCAGTTTGGCAGGGGGCGCGAGCACAGATACGCAGTATTTT.

This clone was picked up one time. The chain recombines TRBV19 with TRBJ1-3; the D is unclear. Germline V gene lookup returns CDR1 LNHDA and CDR2 SQIVND (reference sequence). This CDR3 has 21 amino acids. The V end lost 7 bases, the J end lost 2 bases, and 33 bases lay between the germline ends. CDR3 in DNA: TGTGCCAGTAAATTCTCGAGAACCGCGACTTATCGCACCTCGGCTGGAAACACCATATATTTT. Protein: CASKFSRTATYRTSAGNTIYF.

The CDR3 loop reads CASSPGTGDGEQFF. In DNA, the CDR3 is TGTGCCAGCAGCCCCGGGACAGGGGATGGTGAGCAGTTCTTC. The chain joins TRBV28 to TRBJ2-1, with 10 bases aligning to TRBD1. V gave up 6 bases and J gave up 9 bases; unmatched junction bases: 8. CDR1 and CDR2 from the germline V gene are MDHEN and SYDVKM. CDR3 length: 14 amino acids.

The chain links TRBV12-3 or TRBV12-4 to TRBJ2-7, with D hard to call. The CDR3 length is 13 residues. V lost 5 bases, J lost 3 bases, and 11 bases lay in between. This chain's CDR3 is CASSQQSYYEQYF. CDR3 bases: TGTGCCAGCAGTCAACAATCATACTACGAGCAGTACTTC.

V is TRBV18 and J is TRBJ2-1; TRBD2 matches at 11 bases. With 6 bases clipped from V and 4 bases from J, the junction kept 5 bases outside the gene matches. Germline lookup yields CDR1 KGHSH and CDR2 LQKENI. The CDR3 consists of 15 residues. CDR3 sequence reads: CASSPGTSGYNEQFF. As DNA, the CDR3 is TGTGCCAGCTCTCCCGGGACTAGCGGTTACAATGAGCAGTTCTTC.

This rearrangement joins TRBV6-5 to TRBJ1-1; a possible D gene is TRBD1 (6 bases). V lost 5 bases and J lost 0, with 10 bases in between. This CDR3 is built from 14 residues. CDR1 and CDR2 (germline): MNHEY, SVGAGI. CDR3 loop: CASSIQGMNTEAFF. CDR3 bases: TGTGCCAGCAGTATTCAGGGGATGAACACTGAAGCTTTCTTT.

The V gene is TRBV7-8, the J gene TRBJ1-5; weak D call: TRBD1 (5 bases). Trimming shortened V by 0 bases and J by 4 bases, and 10 bases separated the two germline ends. CDR3 size: 15 residues. CDR1 SGHVS and CDR2 FQNEAQ come from the germline V gene. In DNA form, the CDR3 reads TGTGCCAGCAGCTTAGCGCGGGGGGTGAATCAGCCCCAGCATTTT. Protein product: CASSLARGVNQPQHF.

The V and J genes are TRBV18 and TRBJ2-1; 16 nucleotides match TRBD2. V shed 1 base and J 7 bases; nucleotides not matched to a gene: 4. CDR3 length: 17 amino acids. The germline CDR1 and CDR2 sequences are KGHSH and LQKENI. The CDR3 nucleotides are TGTGCCAGCTCACCACTACCGGGACTAGCGGGAGGGAATGAGCAGTTCTTC. It translates to CASSPLPGLAGGNEQFF.

This clone was seen only once. V gene TRBV2 combines with J gene TRBJ2-7; the match to TRBD2 covers 9 bases. This CDR3 contains 14 residues. V was pared by 10 bases and J by 4 bases, with 11 bases of the junction left unmatched. CDR1 SNHLY and CDR2 FYNNEI come from the germline V gene. CDR3 sequence: CANSPGLAIYEQYF. The CDR3 bases are TGTGCCAACTCACCGGGACTAGCTATTTACGAGCAGTACTTC.

The chain has TRBV2 and TRBJ2-3; 10 nucleotides agree with TRBD2. The CDR3 covers 15 residues. V lost 5 bases to trimming and J lost 5 bases; unmatched junction nucleotides: 7. Germline loops: CDR1 SNHLY, CDR2 FYNNEI. CDR3 protein: CASSFLAGVGDTQYF. DNA of the CDR3: TGTGCCAGCAGTTTCCTAGCGGGAGTGGGAGATACGCAGTATTTT.

J is TRBJ2-1 and V is TRBV15; 11 nucleotides match TRBD2. V shed 0 bases and J 2 bases; nucleotides not matched to a gene: 9. This CDR3 contains 19 residues. Per the germline V gene, CDR1 is LNHNV and CDR2 is YYDKDF (reference sequence). The CDR3 spells CATSRDWWVAGGTYNEQFF. The DNA of the CDR3 is TGTGCCACCAGCAGAGATTGGTGGGTAGCGGGAGGGACCTACAATGAGCAGTTCTTC.

The chain combines TRBV2 with TRBJ2-3, with 7 bases fitting TRBD1. Germline V gives CDR1 SNHLY, CDR2 FYNNEI. The ends lost 7 bases at V and 0 bases at J; junction bases unmatched: 10. The CDR3 totals 16 residues. The CDR3 coding sequence is TGTGCCAGCACGGGTTTAGGGGGCAGCAGCACAGATACGCAGTATTTT. This codes for CASTGLGGSSTDTQYF.

The chain links TRBV20-1 to TRBJ1-1, with D possibly matching TRBD1 (6 bases). The CDR3 runs 11 residues. Germline lookup yields CDR1 DFQATT and CDR2 SNEGSKA (reference sequence). The CDR3, as DNA: TGCAGGGCCTCAGGGGACCCTGAAGCTTTCTTT. Translating it yields CRASGDPEAFF.

The chain recombines TRBV4-1 with TRBJ2-2; the D gene is possibly TRBD1 (6 bases). This CDR3 has 14 residues. Per germline, CDR1 MGHRA and CDR2 YSYEKL. V was trimmed by 2 bases and J by 7 bases, leaving 11 bases between them. Here the CDR3 reads CASSQTGLVGELFF. Written as DNA, the CDR3 is TGCGCCAGCAGCCAAACAGGGTTGGTCGGGGAGCTGTTTTTT.

The chain carries TRBV5-1 and TRBJ2-1; 8 bases are a match to TRBD2. The germline V gene has CDR1 SGHRS and CDR2 YFSETQ. This CDR3 has 15 amino acids. The junction had 5 bases not matched to a gene; V was cut back by 4 bases and J by 2 bases. The CDR3, as DNA: TGCGCCAGCAGCCATAGCGGGAAGACCTACAATGAGCAGTTCTTC. Translating it yields CASSHSGKTYNEQFF.

The V gene is TRBV30, the J gene TRBJ2-2, with D possibly being TRBD1 (6 bases). The germline CDR1 and CDR2 sequences are GTSNPN and SVGIG (reference sequence). CDR3 size: 14 residues. V lost 0 bases and J lost 5, with 10 bases in between. CDR3 sequence reads: CAWSVQGKTGELFF. The CDR3 nucleotides are TGTGCCTGGAGTGTACAGGGCAAGACCGGGGAGCTGTTTTTT.

The chain joins TRBV6-5 to TRBJ2-4, with unresolved D. This CDR3 is 15 amino acids long. The V gene lost 5 bases and the J gene lost 0 bases, with 11 bases spanning the gap. Germline V gives CDR1 MNHEY, CDR2 SVGAGI. CDR3 sequence reads: CASSPGILAKNIQYF. The CDR3, as DNA: TGTGCCAGCAGTCCAGGCATCCTAGCCAAAAACATTCAGTACTTC.

This clone was detected once. The chain links TRBV28 to TRBJ1-5; no reliable D call. Germline V gene sequence: CDR1 MDHEN, CDR2 SYDVKM. This CDR3 has 16 residues. Trimming removed 2 bases from V and 0 bases from J, with 11 bases in between. In DNA form, the CDR3 reads TGTGCCAGCAGTTTAGCGTTTGCAGGTAGCAATCAGCCCCAGCATTTT. This sequence encodes CASSLAFAGSNQPQHF.

This clone was recorded a few times. The V and J genes are TRBV10-1 and TRBJ2-3; TRBD2 matches 8 bases. Unmatched junction bases numbered 5, after V lost 4 bases and J lost 2 bases. The germline V gene has CDR1 WNHNN and CDR2 SYGVQD (reference sequence). This CDR3 region has 15 residues. The CDR3 sequence: CASSGRTSNTDTQYF. DNA for the CDR3: TGCGCCAGCAGTGGCAGGACTAGCAACACAGATACGCAGTATTTT.

The chain couples TRBV2 to TRBJ2-3; 7 bases line up with TRBD1. V was pared by 5 bases and J by 2 bases, with 7 bases of the junction left unmatched. Germline CDR1 SNHLY, CDR2 FYNNEI. The CDR3 contains 15 residues. DNA of the CDR3: TGTGCCAGCAGTCCGGACAGGATAACCACAGATACGCAGTATTTT. Translating gives CASSPDRITTDTQYF.

V usage is TRBV30 and J usage is TRBJ2-7; 7 bases line up with TRBD1. Germline values: CDR1 GTSNPN, CDR2 SVGIG (reference sequence). V lost 0 bases and J lost 6; bases outside the gene matches: 5. CDR3 length equals 13 residues. This CDR3 reads CAWSVQGRGEQYF. CDR3 in DNA: TGTGCCTGGAGTGTACAGGGGAGAGGCGAGCAGTACTTC. The full variable domain, in which reference TRBV30 and TRBJ2-7 provide the parts outside the CDR3, is SQTIHQWPATLVQPVGSPLSLECTVEGTSNPNLYWYRQAAGRGLQLLFYSVGIGQISSEVPQNLSASRPQDRQFILSSKKLLLSDSGFYLCAWSVQGRGEQYFGPGTRLTVT.

The chain combines TRBV6-5 with TRBJ2-1, with a weak D call TRBD2 (5 bases). The CDR3 contains 15 residues. The ends were cut back, 6 bases at V and 6 bases at J, with 18 bases in the middle. CDR1 and CDR2 (germline): MNHEY, SVGAGI. CDR3 amino acids: CASRSTGVAVNEQFF. In DNA, the CDR3 is TGTGCCAGCAGGTCAACCGGGGTCGCTGTCAATGAGCAGTTCTTC.

The chain uses TRBV18 and TRBJ2-5; 7 bases agree with TRBD1. Trimming cost V 6 bases and J 5 bases; bases outside gene matches: 9. This CDR3 comprises 14 residues. From germline, CDR1 is KGHSH and CDR2 LQKENI. Here the CDR3 reads CASSPAGRGETQYF. CDR3 in DNA: TGTGCCAGCTCTCCCGCGGGCAGGGGGGAGACCCAGTACTTC.

This chain uses TRBV30 with TRBJ2-2; TRBD1 matches 8 bases. Looked up from germline, CDR1 is GTSNPN and CDR2 is SVGIG (reference sequence). The junction had 16 bases not matched to a gene; V was cut back by 8 bases and J by 8 bases. The CDR3 sequence is 15 residues long. This CDR3 is CAGQRTQGVGGELFF. The CDR3 DNA reads TGTGCCGGACAGAGGACACAGGGGGTAGGAGGGGAGCTGTTTTTT.

The V and J genes are TRBV7-2 and TRBJ2-7, with D maybe TRBD1 (6 bases). The CDR3 totals 14 residues. Trimming removed 4 bases from V and 2 bases from J, with 12 bases in between. Germline V gene sequence: CDR1 SGHTA, CDR2 FQGNSA. CDR3 residues: CASSYGRQAYEQYF. The DNA for the CDR3 is TGTGCCAGCAGCTATGGAAGACAGGCCTACGAGCAGTACTTC.

This clone occurred a few times. The rearrangement links TRBV2 to TRBJ1-6; D is unresolved. The CDR3 is made up of 13 amino acids. V was trimmed by 4 bases and J by 15 bases, leaving 16 bases between them. Germline V lookup: CDR1 SNHLY, CDR2 FYNNEI. Written as DNA, the CDR3 is TGTGCCAGCAGTGGCGGGCCGGTCATTCGCCTCCACTTT. It encodes CASSGGPVIRLHF.

The chain is built from TRBV2 and TRBJ1-2; D perhaps matches TRBD1 (5 bases). Trimming stripped 11 bases from V and 2 bases from J, with 15 bases between. CDR3 size: 13 residues. The germline gives CDR1 SNHLY, CDR2 FYNNEI. For the CDR3, the DNA is TGTGCCGGCCGACAGCGACCGAACTATGGCTACACCTTC. This codes for CAGRQRPNYGYTF.

This chain links TRBV7-9 with TRBJ2-3; D call uncertain. In germline, CDR1 is SEHNR, CDR2 FQNEAQ (reference sequence). CDR3 length: 12 residues. V gave up 8 bases and J gave up 4 bases, with 10 bases separating them. The DNA of the CDR3 is TGTGCCAGCCACCTGCTAGCAGATACGCAGTATTTT. This translates into CASHLLADTQYF.